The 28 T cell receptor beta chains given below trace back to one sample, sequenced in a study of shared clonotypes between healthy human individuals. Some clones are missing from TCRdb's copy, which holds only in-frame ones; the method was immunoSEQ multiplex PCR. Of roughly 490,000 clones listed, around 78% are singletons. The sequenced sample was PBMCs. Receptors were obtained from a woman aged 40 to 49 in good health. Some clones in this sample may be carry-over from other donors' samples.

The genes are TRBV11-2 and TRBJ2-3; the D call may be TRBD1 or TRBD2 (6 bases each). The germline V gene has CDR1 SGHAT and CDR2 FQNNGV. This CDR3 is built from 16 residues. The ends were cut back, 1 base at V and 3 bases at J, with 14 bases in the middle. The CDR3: CASSLGTGAGTDTQYF. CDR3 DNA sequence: TGTGCCAGCAGCTTAGGTACGGGGGCAGGTACAGATACGCAGTATTTT.

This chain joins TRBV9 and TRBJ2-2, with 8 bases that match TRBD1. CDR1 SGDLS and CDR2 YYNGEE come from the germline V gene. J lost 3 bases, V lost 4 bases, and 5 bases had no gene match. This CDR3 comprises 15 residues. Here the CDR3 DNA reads TGTGCCAGCAGCACCGGACAGGGCTACACCGGGGAGCTGTTTTTT. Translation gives CASSTGQGYTGELFF.

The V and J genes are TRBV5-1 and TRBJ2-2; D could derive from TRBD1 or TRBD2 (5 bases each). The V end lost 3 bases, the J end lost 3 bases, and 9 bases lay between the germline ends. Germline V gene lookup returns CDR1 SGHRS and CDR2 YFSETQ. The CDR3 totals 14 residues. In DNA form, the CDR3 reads TGCGCCAGCAGCTGGGACGGAGACACCGGGGAGCTGTTTTTT. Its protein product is CASSWDGDTGELFF.

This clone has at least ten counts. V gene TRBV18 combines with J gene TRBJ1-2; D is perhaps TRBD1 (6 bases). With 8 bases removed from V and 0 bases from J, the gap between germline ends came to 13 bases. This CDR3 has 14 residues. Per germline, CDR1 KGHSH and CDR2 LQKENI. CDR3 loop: CASRPTGSNYGYTF. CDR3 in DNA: TGTGCCAGCCGACCGACAGGTTCTAACTATGGCTACACCTTC. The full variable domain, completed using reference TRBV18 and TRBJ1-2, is NAGVMQNPRHLVRRRGQEARLRCSPMKGHSHVYWYRQLPEEGLKFMVYLQKENIIDESGMPKERFSAEFPKEGPSILRIQQVVRGDSAAYFCASRPTGSNYGYTFGSGTRLTVV.

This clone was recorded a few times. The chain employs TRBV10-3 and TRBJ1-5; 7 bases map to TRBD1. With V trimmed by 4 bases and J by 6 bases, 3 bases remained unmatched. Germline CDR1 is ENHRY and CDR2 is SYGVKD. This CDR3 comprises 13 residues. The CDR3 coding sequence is TGTGCCATCAGTGCTAGGGGGCCTCAGCCCCAGCATTTT. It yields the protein CAISARGPQPQHF.

The CDR3 nucleotides read TGTGCCAGCAGCCAAGGCTTACGGGTCGCCGGGGAGCTGTTTTTT. As protein: CASSQGLRVAGELFF. The chain is built from TRBV4-2 and TRBJ2-2; D not resolved. CDR1 and CDR2 from the germline V gene are LGHNA and YNFKEQ. This CDR3 contains 15 residues. V lost 1 base and J lost 6, with 12 bases in between.

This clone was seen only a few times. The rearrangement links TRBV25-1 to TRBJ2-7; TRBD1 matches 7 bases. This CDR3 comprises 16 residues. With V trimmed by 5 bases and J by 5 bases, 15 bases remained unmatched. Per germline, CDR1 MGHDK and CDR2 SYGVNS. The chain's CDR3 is CASSTLGATGKDEQYF. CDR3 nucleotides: TGTGCCAGCAGTACCCTTGGGGCGACAGGGAAGGACGAGCAGTACTTC.

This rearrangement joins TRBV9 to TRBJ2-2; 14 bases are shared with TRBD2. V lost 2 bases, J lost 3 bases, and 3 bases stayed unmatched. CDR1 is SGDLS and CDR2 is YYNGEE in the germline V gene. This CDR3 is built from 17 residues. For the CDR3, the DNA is TGTGCCAGCAGCGTCGGGACTAGCGGGAGTTACACCGGGGAGCTGTTTTTT. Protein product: CASSVGTSGSYTGELFF.

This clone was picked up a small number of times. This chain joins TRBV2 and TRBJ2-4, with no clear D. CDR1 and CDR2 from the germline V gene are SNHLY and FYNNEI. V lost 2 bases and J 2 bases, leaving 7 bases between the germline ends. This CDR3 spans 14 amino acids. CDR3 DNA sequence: TGTGCCAGCAGTGAAAAGGCAACCAAAAACATTCAGTACTTC. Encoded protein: CASSEKATKNIQYF.

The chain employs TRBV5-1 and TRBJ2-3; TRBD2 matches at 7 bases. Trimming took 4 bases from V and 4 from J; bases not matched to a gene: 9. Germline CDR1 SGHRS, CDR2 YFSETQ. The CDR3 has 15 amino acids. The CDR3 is CASSPGRGGSDTQYF. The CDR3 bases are TGCGCCAGCAGCCCTGGACGGGGAGGGTCAGATACGCAGTATTTT.

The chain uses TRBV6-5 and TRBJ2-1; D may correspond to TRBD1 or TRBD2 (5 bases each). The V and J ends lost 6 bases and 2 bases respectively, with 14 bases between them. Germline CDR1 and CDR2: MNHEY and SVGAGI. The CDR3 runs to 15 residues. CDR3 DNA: TGTGCCAGCAGAAAGTCAAGGGGACCCTACAATGAGCAGTTCTTC. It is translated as CASRKSRGPYNEQFF.

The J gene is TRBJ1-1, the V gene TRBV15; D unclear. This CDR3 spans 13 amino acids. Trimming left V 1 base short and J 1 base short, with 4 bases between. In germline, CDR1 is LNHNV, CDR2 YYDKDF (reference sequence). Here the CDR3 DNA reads TGTGCCACCAGCAGAGGAAAGAACACTGAAGCTTTCTTT. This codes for CATSRGKNTEAFF.

The CDR3: CASSLRGTSGRWQYF. DNA of the CDR3: TGTGCCAGCAGCCTCCGGGGGACTAGCGGGAGGTGGCAGTACTTC. The J gene is TRBJ2-7, the V gene TRBV28; TRBD2 matches at 15 bases. V was clipped by 6 bases and J by 9 bases; unmatched bases: 9. The CDR3 length is 15 residues. Germline V gene sequence: CDR1 MDHEN, CDR2 SYDVKM.

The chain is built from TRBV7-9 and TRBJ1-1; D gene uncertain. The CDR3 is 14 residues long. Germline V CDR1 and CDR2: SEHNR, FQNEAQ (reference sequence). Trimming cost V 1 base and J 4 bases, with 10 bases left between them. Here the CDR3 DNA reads TGTGCCAGCAGCTTAGTTGGGCAGGCCACTGAAGCTTTCTTT. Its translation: CASSLVGQATEAFF.

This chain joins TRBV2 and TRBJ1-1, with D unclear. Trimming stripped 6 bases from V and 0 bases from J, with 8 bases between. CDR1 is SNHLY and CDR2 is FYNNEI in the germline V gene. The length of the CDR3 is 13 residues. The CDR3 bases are TGTGCCAGCAGGCCCAACCTGAACACTGAAGCTTTCTTT. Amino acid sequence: CASRPNLNTEAFF.

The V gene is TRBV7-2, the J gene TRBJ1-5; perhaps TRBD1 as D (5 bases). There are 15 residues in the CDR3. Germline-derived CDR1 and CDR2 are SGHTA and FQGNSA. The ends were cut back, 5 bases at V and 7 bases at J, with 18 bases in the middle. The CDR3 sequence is CASSPHGGKGQPQHF. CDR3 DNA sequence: TGTGCCAGCAGCCCGCATGGGGGAAAGGGGCAGCCCCAGCATTTT.

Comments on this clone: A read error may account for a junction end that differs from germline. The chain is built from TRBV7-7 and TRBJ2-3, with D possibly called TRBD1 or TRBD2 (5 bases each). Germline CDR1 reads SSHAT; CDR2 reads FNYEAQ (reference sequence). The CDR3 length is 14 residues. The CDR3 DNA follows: TGTGCTAGCAGCCCCAGAGGGGGCACAGATACGCAGTATTTT. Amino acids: CASSPRGGTDTQYF.

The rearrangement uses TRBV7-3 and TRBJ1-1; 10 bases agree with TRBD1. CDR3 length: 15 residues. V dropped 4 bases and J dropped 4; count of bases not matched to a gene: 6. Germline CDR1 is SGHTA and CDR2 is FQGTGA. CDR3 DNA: TGTGCCAGCAGCTCGCAGACAGGGGGCACCACTGAAGCTTTCTTT. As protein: CASSSQTGGTTEAFF.

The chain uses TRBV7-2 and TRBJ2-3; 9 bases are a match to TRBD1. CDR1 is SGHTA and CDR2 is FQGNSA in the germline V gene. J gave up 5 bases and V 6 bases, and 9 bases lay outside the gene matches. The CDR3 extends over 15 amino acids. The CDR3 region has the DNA TGTGCCAGCAGTCCGGGACAGGGTGGGGTAGATACGCAGTATTTT. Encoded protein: CASSPGQGGVDTQYF.

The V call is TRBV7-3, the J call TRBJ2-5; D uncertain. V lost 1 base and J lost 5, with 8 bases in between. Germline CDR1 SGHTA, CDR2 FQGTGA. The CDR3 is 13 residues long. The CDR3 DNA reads TGTGCCAGCAGCTTAATTGCCCTGGAGACCCAGTACTTC. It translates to CASSLIALETQYF.

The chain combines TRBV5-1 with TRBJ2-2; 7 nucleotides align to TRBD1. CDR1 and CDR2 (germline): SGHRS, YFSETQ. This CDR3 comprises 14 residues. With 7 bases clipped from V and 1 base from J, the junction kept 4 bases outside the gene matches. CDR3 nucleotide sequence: TGCGCCAGCGAGCGGACAGGGAACACCGGGGAGCTGTTTTTT. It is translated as CASERTGNTGELFF.

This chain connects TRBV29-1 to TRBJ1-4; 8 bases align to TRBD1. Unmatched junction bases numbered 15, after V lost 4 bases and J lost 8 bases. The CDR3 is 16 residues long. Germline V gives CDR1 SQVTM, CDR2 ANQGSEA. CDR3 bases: TGCAGCGTTGGAAGGACAGGGTTAGGCCGGGGCGAAAAACTGTTTTTT. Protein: CSVGRTGLGRGEKLFF.

The CDR3 loop is CAWSGGGTNEKLFF. The CDR3 nucleotides read TGTGCCTGGAGTGGTGGGGGCACTAATGAAAAACTGTTTTTT. The genes are TRBV30 and TRBJ1-4; D possibly corresponds to TRBD1 (6 bases). This CDR3 region has 14 residues. Germline loops: CDR1 GTSNPN, CDR2 SVGIG (reference sequence). V was pared by 1 base and J by 2 bases, with 8 bases between.

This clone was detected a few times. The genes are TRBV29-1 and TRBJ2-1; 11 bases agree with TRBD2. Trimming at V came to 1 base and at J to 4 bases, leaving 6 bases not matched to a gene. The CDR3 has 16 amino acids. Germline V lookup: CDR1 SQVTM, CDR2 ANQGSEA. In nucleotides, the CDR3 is TGCAGCGTTGAAGCGGGGGGGACTAGCGGTTACAATGAGCAGTTCTTC. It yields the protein CSVEAGGTSGYNEQFF.

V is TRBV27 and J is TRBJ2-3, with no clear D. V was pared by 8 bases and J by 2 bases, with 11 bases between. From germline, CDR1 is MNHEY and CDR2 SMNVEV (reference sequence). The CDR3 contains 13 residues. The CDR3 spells CASSAQPTDTQYF. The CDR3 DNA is TGTGCCAGCTCAGCGCAACCCACAGATACGCAGTATTTT.

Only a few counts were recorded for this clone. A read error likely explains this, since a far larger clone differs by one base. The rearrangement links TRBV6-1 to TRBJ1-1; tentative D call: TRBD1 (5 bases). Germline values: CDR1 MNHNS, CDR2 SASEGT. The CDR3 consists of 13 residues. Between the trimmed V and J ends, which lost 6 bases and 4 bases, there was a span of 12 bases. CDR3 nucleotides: TGTGCCAGCAGGGACACGGGAAGCACTGAAGCTTTCTTT. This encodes CASRDTGSTEAFF.

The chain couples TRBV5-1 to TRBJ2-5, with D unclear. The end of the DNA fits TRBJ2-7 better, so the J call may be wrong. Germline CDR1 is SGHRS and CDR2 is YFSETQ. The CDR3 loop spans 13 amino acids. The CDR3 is CASSARLGYEQYF. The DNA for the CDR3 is TGCGCCAGCAGCGCCCGACTGGGCTACGAGCAGTACTTC.

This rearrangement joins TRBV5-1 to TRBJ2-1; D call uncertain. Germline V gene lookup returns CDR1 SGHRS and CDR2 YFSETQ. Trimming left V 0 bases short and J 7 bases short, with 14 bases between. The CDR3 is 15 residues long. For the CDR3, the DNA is TGCGCCAGCAGCTTGGAGCGCCAGTATGGAAATGAGCAGTTCTTC. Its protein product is CASSLERQYGNEQFF.